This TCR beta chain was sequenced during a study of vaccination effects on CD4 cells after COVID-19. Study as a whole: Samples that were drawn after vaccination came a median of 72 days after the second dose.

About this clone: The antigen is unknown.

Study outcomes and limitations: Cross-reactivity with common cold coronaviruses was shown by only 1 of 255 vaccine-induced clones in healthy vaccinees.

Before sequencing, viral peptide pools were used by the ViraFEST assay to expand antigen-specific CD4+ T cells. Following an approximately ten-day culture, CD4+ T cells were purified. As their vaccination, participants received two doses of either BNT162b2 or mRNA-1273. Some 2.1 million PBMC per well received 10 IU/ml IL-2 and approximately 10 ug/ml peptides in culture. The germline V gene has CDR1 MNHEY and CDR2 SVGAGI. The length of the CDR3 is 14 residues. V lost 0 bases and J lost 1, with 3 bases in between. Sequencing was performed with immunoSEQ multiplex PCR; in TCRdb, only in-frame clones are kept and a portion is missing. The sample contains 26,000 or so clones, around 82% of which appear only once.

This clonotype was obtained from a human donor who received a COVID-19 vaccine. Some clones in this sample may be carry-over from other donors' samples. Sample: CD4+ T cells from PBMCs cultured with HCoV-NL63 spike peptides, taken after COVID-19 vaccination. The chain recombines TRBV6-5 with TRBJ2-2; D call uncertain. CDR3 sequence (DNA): TGTGCCAGCAGTTACTCCTGGAACACCGGGGAGCTGTTTTTT. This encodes CASSYSWNTGELFF.